Below, one TCR beta chain is given with its context. In terms of origin and age, donors were healthy Caucasian individuals from Russia aged roughly 6 to 95. The amount of total RNA extracted per sample was at least 5 micrograms. The authors ran a second PCR of 7 to 11 cycles using a sample-barcoded 5' primer and a J-beta primer mix. Every cDNA molecule carried a tag from a template-switch adaptor bearing 12 random nucleotides. CDR3-containing paired-end reads numbered at least 3 million in each sample. TCRdb passed the 5' RACE reads through MiXCR, listing each CDR3 protein once. This table holds about 1.7 million distinct CDR3 sequences, roughly 28% found once. The data derive from a study of blood T cells in healthy people across ages. This CDR3 is built from 14 residues. V dropped 3 bases and J dropped 4 bases, with 12 bases sitting between them.

Sequencing used blood. This chain joins TRBV12-3 or TRBV12-4 and TRBJ1-1; a weak D match, TRBD1 (5 bases). The clonotype was recovered from a woman in her twenties or thirties in good health. The CDR3 here is CASSFRDVGTEAFF. CDR3 DNA: TGTGCCAGCAGTTTTAGGGACGTTGGCACTGAAGCTTTCTTT.